One sample yielded the 7 T cell receptor beta chains listed below, sequenced in a study of cytomegalovirus exposure and HLA in healthy donors. The PCR was carried out with 60 Vbeta primers and 13 Jbeta primers. Here immunoSEQ multiplex PCR was the method, and the copy in TCRdb shows in-frame clones only, minus some. Among 180,000 or so clones listed, roughly four fifths were seen once. Sequenced material: PBMCs. Every receptor here comes from a man aged 18 to 29 in good health and CMV-seronegative.

This clone has just one count. The chain joins TRBV12-2 to TRBJ2-4; no DNA check was done on the table's D call, TRBD2. TRBV12-2 is flagged as a pseudogene. This CDR3 is 20 amino acids long. Here the CDR3 reads CASRLEAGVSTPMSKNIQYF. CDR3 nucleotides: TGTGCAAGTCGCTTAGAGGCCGGGGTCAGCACCCCCATGTCCAAAAACATTCAGTACTTC.

V gene TRBV30 combines with J gene TRBJ1-3; the D gene is possibly TRBD1 (5 bases). The V end lost 5 bases, the J end lost 4 bases, and 15 bases lay between the germline ends. The CDR3 loop spans 14 amino acids. The germline V gene has CDR1 GTSNPN and CDR2 SVGIG (reference sequence). In DNA, the CDR3 is TGTGCCTGGGGCCAGGGTTCCCCCGGAAACACCATATATTTT. This encodes CAWGQGSPGNTIYF.

This sequence joins TRBV6-6 and TRBJ1-2, with 7 bases identical to TRBD1. V lost 6 bases and J lost 5; bases outside the gene matches: 12. Germline assignment: CDR1 MNHNY and CDR2 SVGAGI (reference sequence). The CDR3 runs to 15 residues. The CDR3 protein is CASSTNPGTEYGYTF. The CDR3 DNA sequence: TGTGCCAGCAGCACCAACCCCGGGACAGAGTATGGCTACACCTTC.

This clone was recorded once. J is TRBJ2-3 and V is TRBV10-3; D not resolved. The CDR3 covers 13 residues. Germline-derived CDR1 and CDR2 are ENHRY and SYGVKD. Trimming stripped 0 bases from V and 10 bases from J, with 11 bases between. The CDR3 DNA follows: TGTGCCATCAGTGAGTCGAGTGCGAATGCGCAGTATTTT. Protein: CAISESSANAQYF.

Written as DNA, the CDR3 is TGCAGCGTTGAAGACCCGGGACAGACCTACGAGCAGTACTTC. As protein: CSVEDPGQTYEQYF. The rearrangement links TRBV29-1 to TRBJ2-7, with 7 bases that match TRBD1. The junction had 4 bases not matched to a gene; V was cut back by 0 bases and J by 2 bases. CDR3 size: 14 residues. Germline V gene sequence: CDR1 SQVTM, CDR2 ANQGSEA.

The chain employs TRBV4-2 and TRBJ2-5; tentatively, D is TRBD2 (6 bases). CDR3 length: 14 residues. From germline, CDR1 is LGHNA and CDR2 YNFKEQ. Deletions cut 0 bases from V and 7 bases from J, with 12 bases between. The CDR3 here is CASSQDRRGGTQYF. DNA for the CDR3: TGTGCCAGCAGCCAAGATAGGCGGGGTGGGACCCAGTACTTC.

The chain links TRBV5-4 to TRBJ1-4, with unresolved D. The V end was cut by 3 bases, the J end by 5 bases, with 11 bases between. Germline CDR1 is SGHNT and CDR2 is YYREEE (reference sequence). This CDR3 has 14 residues. DNA for the CDR3: TGTGCCAGCAGCTCCTTCCGGGTAAATGAAAAACTGTTTTTT. Translating it yields CASSSFRVNEKLFF. Using reference TRBV5-4 and TRBJ1-4 for the parts outside the CDR3, the full variable domain is ETGVTQSPTHLIKTRGQQVTLRCSSQSGHNTVSWYQQALGQGPQFIFQYYREEENGRGNFPPRFSGLQFPNYSSELNVNALELDDSALYLCASSSFRVNEKLFFGSGTQLSVL.